This T cell receptor (beta chain) came from a study of CD8+CD57+ T cells in acquired aplastic anemia. Turning to the study itself: Mean DNA quantity obtained from sorted CD4+ and CD8+ cells was around 3.2 ug. Overall study findings and caveats: Overlapping CD8+ CDR3 repertoires of patients and controls contained under 35 shared sequences.

As to this clonotype: Its antigen remains unidentified.

Using genomic DNA as the template, TCR beta VDJ and CDR3 profiling was carried out. TCRdb passed the reads through MiXCR, listing each CDR3 protein once. The sample consists of about 120,000 distinct CDR3 sequences, roughly 55% of them appearing once. CD8+CD57+ cell expansion, shown by flow cytometry, had occurred in the patients selected for sequencing. Severe acquired aplastic anemia was diagnosed in all patients. Germline V lookup: CDR1 MGHRA, CDR2 YSYEKL. The CDR3 sequence is 17 residues long. Trimming cost V 0 bases and J 7 bases, with 16 bases left between them. This TCR was sampled from a human donor with aplastic anemia. The J gene is TRBJ1-6, the V gene TRBV4-1; D possibly corresponds to TRBD1 (6 bases). Sequencing input: sorted CD4+, CD8+, or CD8+CD57+ T cells (not recorded which) from PBMCs. In DNA form, the CDR3 reads TGCGCCAGCAGCCAAGAAGGGCCGGGACATAAGAATTCACCCCTCCACTTT. Its protein is CASSQEGPGHKNSPLHF.